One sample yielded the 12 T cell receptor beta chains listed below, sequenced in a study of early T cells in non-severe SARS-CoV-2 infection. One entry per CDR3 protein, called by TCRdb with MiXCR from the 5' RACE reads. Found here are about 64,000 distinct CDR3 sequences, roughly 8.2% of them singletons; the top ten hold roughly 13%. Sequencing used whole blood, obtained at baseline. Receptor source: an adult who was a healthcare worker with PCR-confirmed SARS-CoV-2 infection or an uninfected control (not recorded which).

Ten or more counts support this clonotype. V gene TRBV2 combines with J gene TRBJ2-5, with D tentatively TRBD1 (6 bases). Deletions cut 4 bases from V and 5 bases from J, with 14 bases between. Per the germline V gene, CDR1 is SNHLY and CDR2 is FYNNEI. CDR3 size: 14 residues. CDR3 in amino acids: CASSVSRGIETQYF. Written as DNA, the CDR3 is TGTGCCAGCAGTGTCAGCAGGGGAATCGAGACCCAGTACTTC.

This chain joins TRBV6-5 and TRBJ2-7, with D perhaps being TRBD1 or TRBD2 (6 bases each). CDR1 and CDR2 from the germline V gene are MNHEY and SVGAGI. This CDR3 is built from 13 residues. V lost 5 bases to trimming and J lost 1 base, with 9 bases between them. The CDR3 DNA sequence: TGTGCCAGCAGTCGGGGGCCATCCTACGAGCAGTACTTC. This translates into CASSRGPSYEQYF.

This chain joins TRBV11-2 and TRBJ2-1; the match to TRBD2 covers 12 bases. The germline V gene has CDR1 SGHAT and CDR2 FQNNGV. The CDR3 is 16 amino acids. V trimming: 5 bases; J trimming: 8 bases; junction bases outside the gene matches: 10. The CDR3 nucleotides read TGTGCCAGCAGCCGGGGACTAGCGGGTTCTGGTGATGAGCAGTTCTTC. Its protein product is CASSRGLAGSGDEQFF.

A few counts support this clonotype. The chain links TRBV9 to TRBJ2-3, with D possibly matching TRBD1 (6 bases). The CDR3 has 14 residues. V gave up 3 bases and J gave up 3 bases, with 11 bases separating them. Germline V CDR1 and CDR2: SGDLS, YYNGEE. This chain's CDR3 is CASSGGQGTDTQYF. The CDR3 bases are TGTGCCAGCAGCGGGGGGCAGGGGACAGATACGCAGTATTTT. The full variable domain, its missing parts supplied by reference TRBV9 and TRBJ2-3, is DSGVTQTPKHLITATGQRVTLRCSPRSGDLSVYWYQQSLDQGLQFLIQYYNGEERAKGNILERFSAQQFPDLHSELNLSSLELGDSALYFCASSGGQGTDTQYFGPGTRLTVL.

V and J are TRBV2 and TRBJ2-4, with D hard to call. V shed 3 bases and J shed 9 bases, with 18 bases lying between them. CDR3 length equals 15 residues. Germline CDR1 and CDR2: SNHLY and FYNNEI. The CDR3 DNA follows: TGTGCCAGCAGTGACGAAGAAGCCGGCAACTTCATTCAGTACTTC. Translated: CASSDEEAGNFIQYF.

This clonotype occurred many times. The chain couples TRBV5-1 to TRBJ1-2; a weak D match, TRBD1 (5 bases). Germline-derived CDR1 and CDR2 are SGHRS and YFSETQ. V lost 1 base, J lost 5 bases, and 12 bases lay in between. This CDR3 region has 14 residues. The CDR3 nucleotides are TGCGCCAGCAGCTTGCAAGGACACCTATATGGCTACACCTTC. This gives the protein CASSLQGHLYGYTF.

CDR3 sequence: CASSQALGTSASYEQYF. The DNA for the CDR3 is TGCGCCAGCAGCCAAGCTTTAGGGACTAGCGCTTCCTACGAGCAGTACTTC. This chain connects TRBV4-3 to TRBJ2-7, with TRBD2 matching over 10 bases. Germline V gives CDR1 LGHNA, CDR2 YSLEER. The V segment lost 1 base and the J segment 1 base; nucleotides outside the gene matches: 7. CDR3 size: 17 residues.

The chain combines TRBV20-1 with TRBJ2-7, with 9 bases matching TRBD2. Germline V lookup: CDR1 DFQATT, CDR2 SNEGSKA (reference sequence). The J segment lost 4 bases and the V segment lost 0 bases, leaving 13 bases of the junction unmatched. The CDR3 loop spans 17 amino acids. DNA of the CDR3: TGCAGTGCTAGAGATCCGAATAGCGGGAGATGGGGGTACGAGCAGTACTTC. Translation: CSARDPNSGRWGYEQYF.

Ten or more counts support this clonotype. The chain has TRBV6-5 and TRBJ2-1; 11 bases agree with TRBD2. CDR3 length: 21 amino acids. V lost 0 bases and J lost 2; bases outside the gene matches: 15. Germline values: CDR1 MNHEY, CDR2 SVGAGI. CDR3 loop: CASSYSATGSRLAGTYNEQFF. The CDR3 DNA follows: TGTGCCAGCAGTTACTCAGCTACTGGCTCCCGACTAGCGGGAACCTACAATGAGCAGTTCTTC.

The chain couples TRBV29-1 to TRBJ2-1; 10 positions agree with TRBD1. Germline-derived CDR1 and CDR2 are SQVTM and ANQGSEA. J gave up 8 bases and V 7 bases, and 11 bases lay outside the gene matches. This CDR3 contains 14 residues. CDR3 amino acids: CSAATGGAYDEQFF. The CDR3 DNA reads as TGCAGCGCCGCGACAGGGGGCGCGTACGATGAGCAGTTCTTC.

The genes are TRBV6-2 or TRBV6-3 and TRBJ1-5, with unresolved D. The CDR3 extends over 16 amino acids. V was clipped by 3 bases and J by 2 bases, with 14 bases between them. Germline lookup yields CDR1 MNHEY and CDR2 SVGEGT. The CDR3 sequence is CASSYRVSGGNQPQHF. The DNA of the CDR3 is TGTGCCAGCAGTTATCGGGTGTCGGGTGGCAATCAGCCCCAGCATTTT.

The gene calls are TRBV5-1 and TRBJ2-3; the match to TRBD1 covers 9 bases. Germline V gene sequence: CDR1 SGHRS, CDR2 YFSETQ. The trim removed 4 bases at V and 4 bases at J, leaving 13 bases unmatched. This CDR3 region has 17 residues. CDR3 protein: CASSPTPGQGVSDTQYF. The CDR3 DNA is TGCGCCAGCAGCCCCACACCGGGACAGGGTGTTTCAGATACGCAGTATTTT.